The 27 T cell receptor beta chains below were found in one sample sequenced in a study of T cell clones after liver transplantation (dated by TCRdb to about 2019). The method was the immunoSEQ multiplex PCR assay. As stored in TCRdb, this immuneACCESS dataset retains in-frame rearrangements with V and J assigned. A fraction of the clones does not appear; measured against another copy, unresolved V genes explain less than half of the discrepancy, and the remainder lacks a known reason. Here the sample has approximately 55,000 clones; 71% occur a single time. 14% to 15% of the sample is in the top ten clones. Interpreted using the paper, the time point label stands for: pre-transplant. Sequencing used CD4+ T cells from blood, obtained before liver transplant. The receptors were sampled from a human donor who received a liver transplant.

This clone was counted between two and nine times. V and J are TRBV25-1 and TRBJ1-5; the match to TRBD1 covers 7 bases. V shed 6 bases and J 6 bases; nucleotides not matched to a gene: 8. The germline CDR1 and CDR2 sequences are MGHDK and SYGVNS. The CDR3 spans 14 residues. The CDR3 here is CASSTGTAFQPQHF. The CDR3 DNA follows: TGTGCCAGCAGCACCGGGACAGCTTTTCAGCCCCAGCATTTT.

The chain couples TRBV6-1 to TRBJ2-7; D is unresolved. The germline V and J ends were trimmed by 5 bases and 9 bases, with 14 bases remaining between them. Germline CDR1 reads MNHNS; CDR2 reads SASEGT. This CDR3 spans 12 amino acids. This CDR3 reads CASSPATGTQYF. The CDR3 bases are TGTGCCAGCAGTCCGGCGACTGGAACGCAGTACTTC.

This chain connects TRBV7-2 to TRBJ2-3; D may be TRBD2 (6 bases). V lost 1 base, J lost 0 bases, and 11 bases lay in between. Germline V gene sequence: CDR1 SGHTA, CDR2 FQGNSA. This CDR3 comprises 16 residues. CDR3 DNA sequence: TGTGCCAGCAGCTTAGGTTCGGGACTCAGCACAGATACGCAGTATTTT. It yields the protein CASSLGSGLSTDTQYF. Complete variable domain (other parts from reference TRBV7-2 and TRBJ2-3): GAGVSQSPSNKVTEKGKDVELRCDPISGHTALYWYRQSLGQGLEFLIYFQGNSAPDKSGLPSDRFSAERTGGSVSTLTIQRTQQEDSAVYLCASSLGSGLSTDTQYFGPGTRLTVL.

This clone was observed a few times. This chain connects TRBV9 to TRBJ1-6; D not resolved. V lost 0 bases and J 7 bases, leaving 11 bases between the germline ends. In germline, CDR1 is SGDLS, CDR2 YYNGEE. This CDR3 has 15 amino acids. Written as DNA, the CDR3 is TGTGCCAGCAGCGTAGTCCCCCACTCCAATTCACCCCTCCACTTT. Translating it yields CASSVVPHSNSPLHF.

The chain uses TRBV29-1 and TRBJ1-4; TRBD1 agrees at 10 bases. The CDR3 runs to 13 residues. Germline CDR1 SQVTM, CDR2 ANQGSEA. With 8 bases clipped from V and 6 bases from J, the junction kept 6 bases outside the gene matches. The chain's CDR3 is CSTPGQGDEKLFF. DNA of the CDR3: TGCAGCACCCCAGGACAGGGGGATGAAAAACTGTTTTTT. The variable domain in full, with the rest retrieved from reference TRBV29-1 and TRBJ1-4, is SAVISQKPSRDICQRGTSLTIQCQVDSQVTMMFWYRQQPGQSLTLIATANQGSEATYESGFVIDKFPISRPNLTFSTLTVSNMSPEDSSIYLCSTPGQGDEKLFFGSGTQLSVL.

In its sample, this clone was seen once. The chain recombines TRBV28 with TRBJ2-2, with D perhaps matching TRBD2 (5 bases). The V end was cut by 2 bases, the J end by 1 base, with 8 bases between. Germline lookup yields CDR1 MDHEN and CDR2 SYDVKM. The CDR3 consists of 15 residues. The CDR3 nucleotides read TGTGCCAGCAGTTTACCAGGACTGAACACCGGGGAGCTGTTTTTT. Residues: CASSLPGLNTGELFF.

CDR3 residues: CASSHRDRGRETQYF. The CDR3 DNA reads as TGTGCCAGCAGCCACCGGGACAGGGGGCGAGAGACCCAGTACTTC. The chain couples TRBV7-9 to TRBJ2-5, with 12 bases lining up with TRBD1. V shed 5 bases and J 4 bases; nucleotides not matched to a gene: 5. The CDR3 runs to 15 residues. Germline loops: CDR1 SEHNR, CDR2 FQNEAQ (reference sequence). The full variable domain, in which reference TRBV7-9 and TRBJ2-5 provide the parts outside the CDR3, is DTGVSQNPRHKITKRGQNVTFRCDPISEHNRLYWYRQTLGQGPEFLTYFQNEAQLEKSRLLSDRFSAERPKGSFSTLEIQRTEQGDSAMYLCASSHRDRGRETQYFGPGTRLLVL.

V gene TRBV9 combines with J gene TRBJ1-5; D remains ambiguous. Deletions cut 5 bases from V and 1 base from J, with 13 bases between. The CDR3 runs 15 residues. Germline CDR1 reads SGDLS; CDR2 reads YYNGEE. CDR3 in DNA: TGTGCCAGCAGTCCTACCTGGTTAAGCAATCAGCCCCAGCATTTT. It specifies CASSPTWLSNQPQHF.

This chain joins TRBV6-1 and TRBJ2-7; the D gene is possibly TRBD2 (6 bases). The V and J ends lost 5 bases and 6 bases respectively, with 14 bases between them. The CDR3 runs to 13 residues. Germline-derived CDR1 and CDR2 are MNHNS and SASEGT. CDR3 coding DNA: TGTGCCAGCAGTCTACTTGTGGGGGGCGAGCAGTACTTC. Protein: CASSLLVGGEQYF.

The genes are TRBV19 and TRBJ1-5, with 9 positions matching TRBD1. CDR1 LNHDA and CDR2 SQIVND come from the germline V gene (reference sequence). The CDR3 runs to 17 residues. V shed 6 bases, J shed 2 bases, and the junction held 11 bases outside the gene matches. The CDR3 nucleotides read TGTGCCAGTAGGGAAGGACAGGGGAAGGATCGCAATCAGCCCCAGCATTTT. As protein: CASREGQGKDRNQPQHF.

The chain joins TRBV4-2 to TRBJ2-3, with D tentatively TRBD2 (6 bases). The CDR3 runs to 15 residues. Trimming removed 1 base from V and 4 bases from J, with 12 bases in between. Germline loops: CDR1 LGHNA, CDR2 YNFKEQ. CDR3 sequence (DNA): TGTGCCAGCAGCCAAGGGCCGGGGGACGCAGATACGCAGTATTTT. Amino acids: CASSQGPGDADTQYF.

This chain connects TRBV5-1 to TRBJ2-1; 12 bases map to TRBD2. CDR3 length: 16 amino acids. The J segment lost 8 bases and the V segment lost 2 bases, leaving 8 bases of the junction unmatched. The V gene's germline CDR1 is SGHRS and CDR2 YFSETQ. CDR3 coding DNA: TGCGCCAGCAGCTTACTCCCTAGCGGGGGGGCACATGAGCAGTTCTTC. Protein product: CASSLLPSGGAHEQFF.

This clone has only one observation. The chain is built from TRBV5-1 and TRBJ2-2, with 13 bases lining up with TRBD2. This CDR3 has 16 residues. Trimming took 3 bases from V and 3 from J; bases not matched to a gene: 2. Germline V lookup: CDR1 SGHRS, CDR2 YFSETQ. CDR3 in amino acids: CASSSGLAGDTGELFF. The CDR3 DNA sequence: TGCGCCAGCAGCTCTGGACTAGCGGGGGACACCGGGGAGCTGTTTTTT.

The gene calls are TRBV6-1 and TRBJ1-2, with D maybe TRBD1 (6 bases). The germline gives CDR1 MNHNS, CDR2 SASEGT. The CDR3 is 15 residues long. V lost 5 bases to trimming and J lost 2 bases, with 15 bases between them. Here the CDR3 reads CASSPILTGNYGYTF. The DNA of the CDR3 is TGTGCCAGCAGTCCAATCCTCACAGGGAACTATGGCTACACCTTC.

This rearrangement joins TRBV5-1 to TRBJ1-1; D not certain. This CDR3 has 13 amino acids. Germline CDR1 is SGHRS and CDR2 is YFSETQ. V lost 7 bases, J lost 1 base, and 11 bases lay in between. The CDR3 reads CASSLSPNTEAFF. The CDR3 nucleotides read TGCGCCAGCTCTTTGAGTCCGAACACTGAAGCTTTCTTT.

CDR3 residues: CASSQGHGPNQPQHF. DNA for the CDR3: TGTGCCAGCAGTCAGGGCCACGGCCCTAATCAGCCCCAGCATTTT. The chain has TRBV6-1 and TRBJ1-5, with D tentatively TRBD1 (5 bases). This CDR3 has 15 residues. Germline loops: CDR1 MNHNS, CDR2 SASEGT. V shed 5 bases and J shed 4 bases, with 15 bases lying between them.

By share, this clone ranks as medium-sized. The chain joins TRBV15 to TRBJ1-3; possible D gene TRBD1, 5 bases. The CDR3 spans 14 residues. V was trimmed by 5 bases and J by 2 bases, leaving 10 bases between them. Germline V gene data show CDR1 as LNHNV and CDR2 as YYDKDF (reference sequence). The CDR3 region has the DNA TGTGCCACCAGCTCACTCAGGGCTGGAAACACCATATATTTT. It codes for CATSSLRAGNTIYF. Complete variable domain (other parts from reference TRBV15 and TRBJ1-3): DAMVIQNPRYQVTQFGKPVTLSCSQTLNHNVMYWYQQKSSQAPKLLFHYYDKDFNNEADTPDNFQSRRPNTSFCFLDIRSPGLGDTAMYLCATSSLRAGNTIYFGEGSWLTVV.

The chain recombines TRBV5-1 with TRBJ2-3, with a possible D match to TRBD2 (5 bases). CDR1 and CDR2 (germline): SGHRS, YFSETQ. Trimming cost V 1 base and J 6 bases, with 12 bases left between them. The CDR3 spans 14 residues. The CDR3 loop reads CASSLNGEKDTQYF. In DNA form, the CDR3 reads TGCGCCAGCAGCTTGAACGGGGAGAAGGATACGCAGTATTTT.

The genes are TRBV6-1 and TRBJ1-1, with 7 positions matching TRBD1. The germline V gene encodes CDR1 MNHNS and CDR2 SASEGT. Trimming took 5 bases from V and 1 from J; bases not matched to a gene: 7. This CDR3 region has 15 residues. The CDR3 DNA reads TGTGCCAGCAGTCTCACACGACAGGGGAACACTGAAGCTTTCTTT. It yields the protein CASSLTRQGNTEAFF.

J is TRBJ2-7 and V is TRBV30, with a possible D match to TRBD1 (5 bases). V dropped 1 base and J dropped 0 bases, with 16 bases sitting between them. Germline-derived CDR1 and CDR2 are GTSNPN and SVGIG (reference sequence). The CDR3 is 16 residues long. The DNA for the CDR3 is TGTGCCTGGAGTGCCGACAGCTCCTTTAGCTCCTACGAGCAGTACTTC. It codes for CAWSADSSFSSYEQYF. Filled out from reference TRBV30 and TRBJ2-7, the complete variable domain reads SQTIHQWPATLVQPVGSPLSLECTVEGTSNPNLYWYRQAAGRGLQLLFYSVGIGQISSEVPQNLSASRPQDRQFILSSKKLLLSDSGFYLCAWSADSSFSSYEQYFGPGTRLTVT.

The chain has TRBV6-6 and TRBJ1-2; no clear D. Germline assignment: CDR1 MNHNY and CDR2 SVGAGI (reference sequence). CDR3 length: 9 amino acids. V was cut by 8 bases and J by 8 bases, with 6 bases left in between. The CDR3, as DNA: TGTGCCAGCCCCGCGGGCTACACCTTC. This gives the protein CASPAGYTF.

The chain couples TRBV7-6 to TRBJ2-5; 8 positions match TRBD1. Trimming cost V 1 base and J 5 bases; bases outside gene matches: 6. The CDR3 spans 15 residues. CDR1 SGHVS and CDR2 FNYEAQ come from the germline V gene. CDR3 nucleotide sequence: TGTGCCAGCAGCTTAGGGCAGGGGGCGGATGAGACCCAGTACTTC. Translated: CASSLGQGADETQYF.

This clone was seen just once. This rearrangement joins TRBV7-9 to TRBJ2-7, with 10 bases fitting TRBD2. This CDR3 has 15 amino acids. Germline lookup yields CDR1 SEHNR and CDR2 FQNEAQ (reference sequence). J gave up 6 bases and V 2 bases, and 7 bases lay outside the gene matches. The DNA for the CDR3 is TGTGCCAGCAGCTTATTCAGCGGGGGGGCTCCCGAGCAGTACTTC. It is translated as CASSLFSGGAPEQYF. Filled out from reference TRBV7-9 and TRBJ2-7, the complete variable domain reads DTGVSQNPRHKITKRGQNVTFRCDPISEHNRLYWYRQTLGQGPEFLTYFQNEAQLEKSRLLSDRFSAERPKGSFSTLEIQRTEQGDSAMYLCASSLFSGGAPEQYFGPGTRLTVT.

CDR3 in DNA: TGTGCCTGGAGTGCCCGGACAGGGGCTGGGGCCAACGTCCTGACTTTC. Protein: CAWSARTGAGANVLTF. The rearrangement links TRBV30 to TRBJ2-6, with 9 positions matching TRBD1. The CDR3 length is 16 residues. V lost 1 base and J lost 2; bases outside the gene matches: 3. In germline, CDR1 is GTSNPN, CDR2 SVGIG (reference sequence).

The chain is built from TRBV5-1 and TRBJ1-5; 9 positions match TRBD1. Looked up from germline, CDR1 is SGHRS and CDR2 is YFSETQ. The CDR3 spans 15 residues. V was pared by 3 bases and J by 7 bases, with 8 bases of the junction left unmatched. The CDR3 DNA sequence: TGCGCCAGCAGCTGGGGGGGCGGACAGGGGCAGCCCCAGCATTTT. It encodes CASSWGGGQGQPQHF.

This sequence joins TRBV10-3 and TRBJ1-4; no clear D. V lost 8 bases, J lost 7 bases, and 11 bases lay in between. Germline assignment: CDR1 ENHRY and CDR2 SYGVKD. The CDR3 totals 12 residues. The CDR3 sequence is CAIGGVGEKLFF. CDR3 DNA sequence: TGTGCCATCGGCGGAGTTGGTGAAAAACTGTTTTTT.

This chain uses TRBV7-3 with TRBJ2-2; TRBD1 matches at 10 bases. The germline gives CDR1 SGHTA, CDR2 FQGTGA. This CDR3 is built from 15 residues. V trimming: 1 base; J trimming: 6 bases; junction bases outside the gene matches: 2. CDR3 nucleotides: TGTGCCAGCAGCTTAAGGGGACAGGGGTCCGGGGAGCTGTTTTTT. Its protein is CASSLRGQGSGELFF.